Presented here are 3 T cell receptor beta chains from one specimen sequenced in a study of radiotherapy plus CTLA-4 blockade in lung cancer. The protocol was immunoSEQ multiplex PCR, while the TCRdb copy is restricted to in-frame clones and leaves out a portion. The sample has tens of thousands of clones, 65% to 85% seen once. Source: peripheral blood, taken from a patient treated with radiotherapy plus ipilimumab. These TCRs come from a human donor with non-small cell lung cancer who had a complete response to radiotherapy plus ipilimumab.

Regarding this clone: At one boundary the junction diverges from the germline segment, which might be a read error. The chain employs TRBV5-1 and TRBJ1-2; 8 nucleotides align to TRBD1. The V gene's germline CDR1 is SGHRS and CDR2 YFSETQ. The CDR3 consists of 13 residues. CDR3 coding DNA: TGCGCCAGCGGCTTGGGGACAGGCAATGGCCACACCTTC. Translation gives CASGLGTGNGHTF.

This clone has just a few counts. This chain links TRBV10-3 with TRBJ2-7; TRBD2 is a possible D gene (6 bases). From germline, CDR1 is ENHRY and CDR2 SYGVKD. Trimming pared 4 bases from V and 3 bases from J, leaving 25 bases between. This CDR3 is 18 amino acids long. The CDR3 DNA reads as TGTGCCATCAGTGGTGGGGTGCGGGGTAAGGGTTTAAACTACGAGCAGTACTTC. It encodes CAISGGVRGKGLNYEQYF.

This sequence joins TRBV28 and TRBJ1-1, with TRBD1 matching over 7 bases. The CDR3 covers 13 residues. CDR1 and CDR2 (germline): MDHEN, SYDVKM. Trimming took 11 bases from V and 5 from J; bases not matched to a gene: 11. CDR3 amino acids: CAVNPGGRTEAFF. The CDR3 DNA reads TGTGCCGTAAACCCAGGGGGACGTACTGAAGCTTTCTTT.